This TCR beta chain derives from a study of cytomegalovirus exposure and HLA in healthy donors (dated by TCRdb to about 2017). For the wider study: According to an earlier analysis of a few hundred of the donors, 150 million to 200 million T cells yielded 90 million to 140 million unique TCR beta sequences and about 300 Gb of sequence data. Approximately 310 gigabases of sequencing data and tens of millions of unique TCR sequences were included in an early release covering over 600 HLA-typed donors. Of the roughly 400 genotyped donors, around 81% fell in the genetic ancestry cluster associated with self-reported Caucasian donors. The study aimed to test whether cataloging public T cell receptors could reveal signatures of past pathogen exposure. Using immunosequencing, the study profiled T cell repertoires from about 610 subjects and related those repertoires to cytomegalovirus serostatus. A separate validation cohort of 100 to 150 different subjects was used in addition to the approximately 640-subject first cohort. To predict cytomegalovirus infection status, the study brought together high-throughput TCR immunosequencing, statistical association of individual TCRs with disease status, and machine learning. A later analysis re-analyzed previously published TCR beta repertoires from roughly 600 donors and added high-resolution HLA genotyping to study TCR occurrence patterns. In the later analysis, no new phenotypic data were used to find candidate immune exposures; instead, reliance was placed on TCR beta sequences and their occurrence across donors. An earlier analysis of 587 of the donors used high-throughput TCR beta sequencing to judge whether each TCR beta V gene segment behaved as functional or pseudogenic. Alongside the repertoire data, information on donor age, sex, ethnicity and CMV serostatus was compiled. A later genetic analysis took genome-wide SNP genotypes for about three fifths of the 666 donors and used that subset as a discovery cohort. Every repertoire in the discovery cohort had been generated on one and the same sequencing platform. Class I and class II HLA loci were covered by the typing at four-digit resolution. Typing coverage varied by locus: roughly 629-630 donors for A, B, C, DRB1 and DQB1; approximately 560 for DQA1; more than 600 for DPA1; under 490 for DPB1. Roughly five DR-DQ haplotypes were handled as single units for association and clustering, since linkage in the cohort was strong. Among some 410 genotyped donors of the cohort, an average of roughly 240,000 unique TCR beta nucleotide sequences were sequenced per donor, 15% to 20% of them non-productive. Results and caveats for the whole study, not just this receptor: In an earlier analysis of over 550 of the donors, most TCR beta V segments were observed in productive rearrangements about 87% or about 30% of the time, broadly matching IMGT annotations. A cluster of highly shared sequence variants was judged likely to be a technical artifact of the sequencing pipeline. A further reported finding was that TCR beta sequences accurately predicted the HLA-A and HLA-B alleles for most subjects in the first cohort. Most CMV-associated TCR beta chains appeared to be HLA-restricted in a later analysis, and the HLA associations seemed to be driven largely by CMV exposure. Because counts were too low, 15 or so rarely observed V segments, including chromosome 9 orphons, were excluded from the earlier analysis of roughly 580 of the donors. The authors suggested that the approach could potentially be generalized to other disease states and immunological phenotypes. Only TCR beta chains were sequenced in this cohort, and the absence of alpha or paired-chain data limited detectable features. Strong co-occurrence of HLA alleles, especially DR and DQ, made assigning TCR associations to individual alleles difficult. A later analysis reported that several top co-occurrence clusters appeared linked to parvovirus B19, influenza, CMV and Epstein-Barr virus. The classifier was reported to diagnose cytomegalovirus status with high specificity and sensitivity in both the original and validation cohorts. Correlated functional status among segregating V segments might be attributable to linkage disequilibrium, but an unknown experimental factor could not be ruled out. V-gene and J-gene trimming of TCR beta chains was associated with a missense DCLRE1C variant in a later genetic analysis, and the association was replicated in an independent cohort. At a false discovery rate of 0.05, a later analysis linked fewer than 20,000 TCR beta sequences to specific HLA alleles. In a later genetic analysis, fewer N-insertions in productive TCRs were reported among donors in an Asian-associated ancestry cluster than the roughly 700-donor mean. Roughly uniform sequencing depth across donors was assumed in presence/absence analyses, although this assumption may not hold. Because the 87-base-pair reads could not distinguish some IMGT-functional V segments, including TRBV6-2 and TRBV6-3, those segments were excluded. For the cohort, immune exposure information was limited to CMV serostatus. According to a later analysis, TCR association rates differed among HLA loci, with DRB1 alleles showing the most associated TCRs and HLA-C alleles showing the fewest. The study gave a list of 150 to 200 TCR beta chains associated with cytomegalovirus. In vitro tests confirmed that a few of the cytomegalovirus-associated TCR beta chains recognize cytomegalovirus antigens. In a later analysis, HLA-associated TCR beta chains were found to be more clonally expanded and to have lower generation probabilities than equally common non-associated chains. Across donors, most TCR sequences were observed very rarely, whereas some public TCRs were present in many individuals. Because some donors lacked HLA typing at each locus, the association tests relied only on the typed subset.

Library generation was performed with the immunoSEQ multiplex PCR assay. For the multiplex PCR, a mixture combining 60 forward primers for TCR Vbeta segments and 13 reverse primers for TCR Jbeta segments was used. The CDR3 region of rearranged TCR beta genes was amplified from genomic DNA by a multiplex PCR assay. The Illumina HiSeq System was used to sequence the amplified TCR beta libraries as 87-base-pair reads. From the authors' description of their analysis: Across the 500 to 850 repertoires, a later analysis counted approximately 83 million unique TCR beta chains, around 10 million of which were shared by at least two donors. Raw reads were error-corrected and collapsed into unique sequences by a nearest-neighbor algorithm in which closely related sequences were merged to remove PCR and sequencing errors. Alignment of CDR3 sequences to IMGT reference sequences was used to assign V, D and J gene segments. For a sequence to be retained, a match of at least six nucleotides was required to both a V gene segment and a J gene segment. A rearrangement counted as productive if the CDR3 had no stop codons and remained in frame with V and J, and every other rearrangement counted as non-productive. CDR3 was defined according to IMGT convention as the region running from the second conserved V-encoded cysteine to the conserved J-encoded phenylalanine. In an earlier analysis of more than 550 of the donors, sequences lacking an unambiguous match to a single V gene segment were excluded. An earlier analysis of 500 to 700 of the donors classified V segments as functional when productive rearrangements were above 56.7% and as segregating when the standard deviation between donors was above 5%. A statistical classification framework was developed to diagnose cytomegalovirus status using the catalog of TCR beta chain sequences. A later analysis assigned V and J genes by comparing TCR nucleotide sequences with IMGT/GENE-DB human TR gene sequences. In a later analysis, CDR3 sequences and most-parsimonious VDJ recombination scenarios were assigned using the TCRdist pipeline. A later analysis defined each TCR beta chain by its CDR3 amino acid sequence plus V-gene family, and excluded reads lacking a unique V-gene family. In a later analysis, 450 to 600 highly shared, low-generation-probability nucleotide sequences were removed to address suspected cross-contamination and a sequencing artifact. In a later analysis, a clonal expansion index for each public chain was calculated from normalized within-repertoire ranks of inferred template counts. Generation probabilities in a later analysis came from a VDJ recombination model fitted to out-of-frame rearrangements, and those results were checked against IGoR. Hypergeometric tests were used in a later analysis to score TCR-TCR, TCR-HLA and TCR-CMV co-occurrence, with a repertoire-size bias correction applied to the TCR pairs. A later analysis estimated false discovery rates by permuting HLA or CMV assignments 20 times. In a later analysis, co-occurring TCRs were grouped using DBSCAN, and TCRdist sequence similarity was added for clustering within HLA-allele-positive subsets. Co-occurrence clustering excluded repertoires with fewer than 30,000 or more than 120,000 public chains, plus five with anomalous nucleotide sharing. TCRdb provides this immuneACCESS table in a form limited to in-frame rearrangements. Some clones are lacking; in checked studies, under half of them reflect an unresolved V gene, and why the rest are absent is not known. V, J and clone size are those of that table, while D and trimming were read from the DNA. This sample lists about 140,000 clones; roughly 85% were detected once. The ten largest make up 1.5% of the sample.

The cohort consisted of some 670 healthy bone marrow donors. At the time of sampling, every cohort member was nominally healthy, though immune exposures that went unrecorded were likely present. The donor tested CMV seronegative, placing the donor among the roughly 340 seronegative members of the cohort. Each donor provided a peripheral blood sample, and peripheral blood mononuclear cells were used for TCR beta sequencing. Genomic DNA was extracted from the blood cell samples with the Qiagen DNeasy Blood Extraction Kit. The trim is 1 base for V and 9 bases for J, with a gap of 10 bases between the germline ends. The CDR3 contains 13 residues, cysteine and phenylalanine counted. The retained sequence is limited to the CDR3, 39 bases, with the frame set at the first base. In the germline V gene, CDR1 corresponds to SGHTA and CDR2 to FQGNSA. About this clone itself: The antigen it binds to is not known. No qualities accompany the bases; no much larger clone lies one base away.

Specimen: PBMCs. The receptor was isolated from a man aged 35-49 years in good health and CMV-seronegative. Rearrangement joined TRBV7-2 to TRBJ2-1, with TRBD2 as a weak D call on 7 bases. DNA sequence: TGTGCCAGCAGCTTAGGAGGGGGGGCTGAGCAGTTCTTC. This translates into CASSLGGGAEQFF.